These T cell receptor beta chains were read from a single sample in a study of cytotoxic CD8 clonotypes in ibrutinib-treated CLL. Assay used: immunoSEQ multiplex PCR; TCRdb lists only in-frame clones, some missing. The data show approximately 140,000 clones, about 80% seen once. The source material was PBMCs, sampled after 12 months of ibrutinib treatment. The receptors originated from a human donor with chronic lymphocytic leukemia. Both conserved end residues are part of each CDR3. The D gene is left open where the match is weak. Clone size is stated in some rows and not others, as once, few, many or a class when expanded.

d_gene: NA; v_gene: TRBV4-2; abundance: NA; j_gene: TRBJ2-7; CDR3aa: CASSQDRVGSDEQYF; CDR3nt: TGTGCCAGCAGCCAAGATAGGGTTGGGTCGGACGAGCAGTACTTC
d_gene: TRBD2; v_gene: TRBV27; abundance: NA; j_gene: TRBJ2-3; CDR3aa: CASSFTRTSGNTDTQYF; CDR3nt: TGTGCCAGCAGTTTTACCCGGACTAGCGGGAACACAGATACGCAGTATTTT
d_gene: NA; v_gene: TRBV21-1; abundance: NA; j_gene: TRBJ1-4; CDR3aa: CASSKKEGGDNEKLFF; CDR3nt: TGTGCCAGCAGCAAAAAGGAGGGGGGGGATAATGAAAAACTGTTTTTT
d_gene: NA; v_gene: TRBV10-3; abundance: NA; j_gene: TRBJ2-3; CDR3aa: CAISEPGAAYTDTQYF; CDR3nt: TGTGCCATCAGTGAGCCGGGGGCAGCCTACACAGATACGCAGTATTTT
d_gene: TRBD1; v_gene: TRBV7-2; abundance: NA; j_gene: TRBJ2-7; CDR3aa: CASRRQGPPYEQYF; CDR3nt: TGTGCCAGCAGGCGACAGGGGCCACCCTACGAGCAGTACTTC
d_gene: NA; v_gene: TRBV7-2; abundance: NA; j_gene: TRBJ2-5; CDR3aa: CASSRRYQETQYF; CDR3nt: TGTGCCAGCAGTCGCAGGTACCAAGAGACCCAGTACTTC
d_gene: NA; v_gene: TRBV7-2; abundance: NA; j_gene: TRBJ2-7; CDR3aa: CASSSLRGRVYEQYF; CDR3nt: TGTGCCAGCAGCAGTTTAAGGGGGAGAGTCTACGAGCAGTACTTC
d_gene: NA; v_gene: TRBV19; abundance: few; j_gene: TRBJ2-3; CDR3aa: CASSITLSTDTQYF; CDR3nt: TGTGCCAGTAGTATTACACTGAGCACAGATACGCAGTATTTT
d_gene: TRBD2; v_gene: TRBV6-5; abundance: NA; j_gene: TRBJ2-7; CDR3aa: CASSYGGGASYEQYF; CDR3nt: TGTGCCAGCAGTTACGGCGGGGGGGCCTCCTACGAGCAGTACTTC
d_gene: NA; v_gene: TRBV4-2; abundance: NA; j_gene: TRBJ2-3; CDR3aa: CASSQDWSDFTDTQYF; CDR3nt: TGTGCCAGCAGCCAAGATTGGTCGGACTTCACAGATACGCAGTATTTT
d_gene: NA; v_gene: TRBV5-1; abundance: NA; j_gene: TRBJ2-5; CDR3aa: CASSLRQGVLETQYF; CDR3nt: TGCGCCAGCAGCTTGCGGCAGGGCGTGCTAGAGACCCAGTACTTC
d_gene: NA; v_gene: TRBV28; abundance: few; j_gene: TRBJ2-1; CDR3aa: CASSRLIPSLEQFF; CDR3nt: TGTGCCAGCAGTCGACTGATTCCCTCCCTTGAGCAGTTCTTC
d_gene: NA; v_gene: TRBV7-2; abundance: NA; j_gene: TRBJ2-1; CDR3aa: CASSLSINEQFF; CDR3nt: TGTGCCAGCAGCTTATCAATCAATGAGCAGTTCTTC
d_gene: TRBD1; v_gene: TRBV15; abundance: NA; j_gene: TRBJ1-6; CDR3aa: CATSRDWDRGNSPLHF; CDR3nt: TGTGCCACCAGCAGAGACTGGGACAGGGGTAATTCACCCCTCCACTTT
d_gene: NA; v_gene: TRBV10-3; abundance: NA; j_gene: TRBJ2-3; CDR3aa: CAISVGTGPDTQYF; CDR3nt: TGTGCCATCAGTGTGGGTACAGGTCCAGATACGCAGTATTTT
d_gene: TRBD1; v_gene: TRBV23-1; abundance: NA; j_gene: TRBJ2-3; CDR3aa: CASSRLGTGTSTDTQYF; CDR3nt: TGCGCCAGCAGTCGCCTTGGGACAGGGACTAGCACAGATACGCAGTATTTT
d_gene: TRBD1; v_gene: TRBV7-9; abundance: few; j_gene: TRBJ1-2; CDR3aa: CASSPGQLYGYTF; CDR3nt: TGTGCCAGCAGCCCGGGACAGCTCTATGGCTACACCTTC
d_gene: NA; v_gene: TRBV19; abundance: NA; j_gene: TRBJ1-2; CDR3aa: CASSTRHANYGYTF; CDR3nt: TGTGCCAGTAGTACCAGACACGCTAACTATGGCTACACCTTC
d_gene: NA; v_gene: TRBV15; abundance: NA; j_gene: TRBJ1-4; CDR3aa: CATSRLGDSKEKLFF; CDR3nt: TGTGCCACCAGTCGCTTGGGAGACAGTAAAGAAAAACTGTTTTTT
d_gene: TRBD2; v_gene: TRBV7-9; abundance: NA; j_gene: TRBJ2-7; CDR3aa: CASSAGGIAYEQYF; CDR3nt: TGTGCCAGCTCAGCGGGAGGGATCGCCTACGAGCAGTACTTC
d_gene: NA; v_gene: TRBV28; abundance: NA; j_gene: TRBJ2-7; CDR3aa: CASSFLGGFNEQYF; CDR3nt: TGTGCCAGCAGTTTCCTAGGGGGTTTCAACGAGCAGTACTTC
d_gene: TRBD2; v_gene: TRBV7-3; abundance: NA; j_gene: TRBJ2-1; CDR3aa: CASSLGGLAGLHNEQFF; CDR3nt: TGTGCCAGCAGCTTAGGCGGACTAGCGGGTCTCCACAATGAGCAGTTCTTC
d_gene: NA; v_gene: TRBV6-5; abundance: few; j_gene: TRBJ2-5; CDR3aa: CASSYSLGPQETQYF; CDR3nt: TGTGCCAGCAGTTACTCTCTAGGGCCCCAAGAGACCCAGTACTTC
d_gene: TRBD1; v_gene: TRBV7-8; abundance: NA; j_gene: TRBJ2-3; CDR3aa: CASSLAWQGAADTQYF; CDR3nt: TGTGCCAGCAGCTTAGCCTGGCAGGGGGCTGCAGATACGCAGTATTTT
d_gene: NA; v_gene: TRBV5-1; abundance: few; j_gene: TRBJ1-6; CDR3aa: CASSLGASDRGSPLHF; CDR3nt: TGCGCCAGCAGCTTAGGCGCCTCAGATCGTGGTTCACCCCTCCACTTT
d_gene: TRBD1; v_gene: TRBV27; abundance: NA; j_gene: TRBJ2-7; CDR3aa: CASSFGLGQGSYEQYF; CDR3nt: TGTGCCAGCAGTTTCGGGTTGGGACAGGGATCCTACGAGCAGTACTTC
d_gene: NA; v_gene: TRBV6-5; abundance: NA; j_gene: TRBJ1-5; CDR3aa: CASSYRSTVPGQPQHF; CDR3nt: TGTGCCAGCAGTTACCGTAGTACCGTTCCTGGTCAGCCCCAGCATTTT
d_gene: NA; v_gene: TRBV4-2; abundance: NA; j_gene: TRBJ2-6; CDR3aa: CASSQDRVGANVLTF; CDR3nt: TGTGCCAGCAGCCAAGACAGGGTTGGGGCCAACGTCCTGACTTTC
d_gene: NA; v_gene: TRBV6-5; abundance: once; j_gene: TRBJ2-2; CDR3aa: CASSYPTGTGELFF; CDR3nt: TGTGCCAGCAGTTACCCCACGGGTACCGGGGAGCTGTTTTTT
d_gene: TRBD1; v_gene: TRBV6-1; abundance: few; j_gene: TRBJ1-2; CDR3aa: CASSEAGQGQGYTF; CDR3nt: TGTGCCAGCAGTGAAGCAGGACAGGGTCAAGGCTACACCTTC
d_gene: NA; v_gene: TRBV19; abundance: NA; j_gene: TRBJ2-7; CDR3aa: CAKPLGALGEQYF; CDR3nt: TGTGCCAAACCGCTAGGGGCGCTGGGCGAGCAGTACTTC
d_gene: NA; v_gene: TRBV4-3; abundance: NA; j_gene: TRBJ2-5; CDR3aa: CASSQDIRGGPQETQYF; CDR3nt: TGCGCCAGCAGCCAAGATATCCGAGGGGGACCCCAAGAGACCCAGTACTTC
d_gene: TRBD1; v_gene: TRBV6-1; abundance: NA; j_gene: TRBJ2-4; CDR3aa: CASRNRGLAKNIQYF; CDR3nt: TGTGCCAGCAGAAACAGGGGGCTGGCCAAAAACATTCAGTACTTC
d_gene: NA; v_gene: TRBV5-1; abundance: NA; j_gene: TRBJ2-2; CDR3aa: CASSLGRGNTGELFF; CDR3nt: TGCGCCAGCAGCTTGGGCCGTGGGAACACCGGGGAGCTGTTTTTT
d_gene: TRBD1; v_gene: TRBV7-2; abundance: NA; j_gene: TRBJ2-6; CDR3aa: CASSPRGRIAGANVLTF; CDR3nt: TGTGCCAGCAGCCCCAGGGGGCGCATCGCTGGGGCCAACGTCCTGACTTTC
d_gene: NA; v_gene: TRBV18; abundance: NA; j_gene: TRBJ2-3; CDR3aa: CASSPPSTTDTQYF; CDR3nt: TGTGCCAGCTCACCACCATCAACCACAGATACGCAGTATTTT
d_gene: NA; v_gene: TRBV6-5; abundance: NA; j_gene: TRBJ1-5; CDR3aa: CASRGGDQPQHF; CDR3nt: TGTGCCAGCAGGGGGGGGGATCAGCCCCAGCATTTT
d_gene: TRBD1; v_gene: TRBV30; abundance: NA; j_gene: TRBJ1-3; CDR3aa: CACAAPSGGSTIYF; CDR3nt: TGTGCCTGCGCAGCTCCATCAGGGGGAAGCACCATATATTTT
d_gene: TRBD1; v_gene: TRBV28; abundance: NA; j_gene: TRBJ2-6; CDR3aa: CASSRGQGISGANVLTF; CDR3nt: TGTGCCAGCAGCCGGGGACAGGGGATCTCTGGGGCCAACGTCCTGACTTTC
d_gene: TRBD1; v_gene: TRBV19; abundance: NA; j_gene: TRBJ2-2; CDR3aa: CASSSRDRISGELFF; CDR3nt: TGTGCCAGTAGTAGCCGGGACAGGATTAGCGGGGAGCTGTTTTTT
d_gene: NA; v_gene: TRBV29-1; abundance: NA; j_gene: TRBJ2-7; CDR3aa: CSATGSSYEQYF; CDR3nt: TGCAGCGCAACCGGTAGCTCCTACGAGCAGTACTTC
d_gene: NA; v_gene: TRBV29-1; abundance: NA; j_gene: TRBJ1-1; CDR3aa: CSAARLNTEAFF; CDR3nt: TGCAGCGCGGCCCGTCTGAACACTGAAGCTTTCTTT
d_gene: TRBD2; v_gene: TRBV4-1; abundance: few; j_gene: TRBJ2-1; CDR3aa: CASSQGSGIFEQFF; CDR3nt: TGCGCCAGCAGCCAAGGTAGCGGGATATTTGAGCAGTTCTTC
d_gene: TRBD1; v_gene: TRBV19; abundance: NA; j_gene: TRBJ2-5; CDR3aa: CASRPDRAEETQYF; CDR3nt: TGTGCCAGTCGCCCGGACAGGGCTGAGGAGACCCAGTACTTC
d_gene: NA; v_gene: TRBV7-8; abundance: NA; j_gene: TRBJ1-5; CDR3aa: CASSLVWPDQPQHF; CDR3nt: TGTGCCAGCAGCTTAGTCTGGCCAGATCAGCCCCAGCATTTT
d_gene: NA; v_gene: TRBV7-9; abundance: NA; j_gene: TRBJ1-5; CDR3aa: CASSLWSGDQPQHF; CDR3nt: TGTGCCAGCAGCTTATGGTCAGGGGATCAGCCCCAGCATTTT
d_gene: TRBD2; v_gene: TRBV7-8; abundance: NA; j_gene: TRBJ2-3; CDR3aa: CASSLRGRYQDTQYF; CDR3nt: TGTGCCAGCAGCTTACGCGGGAGGTATCAAGATACGCAGTATTTT
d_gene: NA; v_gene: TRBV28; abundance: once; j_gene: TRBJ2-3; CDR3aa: CASTARTGLSTDTQYF; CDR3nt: TGTGCCAGCACCGCCCGCACAGGACTTAGCACAGATACGCAGTATTTT
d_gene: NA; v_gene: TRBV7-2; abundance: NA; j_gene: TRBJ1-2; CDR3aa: CASSLGFGRGYTF; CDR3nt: TGTGCCAGCAGCTTAGGTTTTGGGCGAGGCTACACCTTC
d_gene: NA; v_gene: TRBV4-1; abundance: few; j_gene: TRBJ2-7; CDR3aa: CASRPLLGSYEQYF; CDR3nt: TGCGCCAGCCGCCCTCTTTTAGGGTCCTACGAGCAGTACTTC
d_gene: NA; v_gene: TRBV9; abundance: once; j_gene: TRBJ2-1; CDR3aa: CASSVAGLAYNEQFF; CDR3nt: TGTGCCAGCAGCGTAGCCGGGCTAGCTTACAATGAGCAGTTCTTC
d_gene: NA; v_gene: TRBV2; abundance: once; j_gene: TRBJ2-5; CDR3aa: CASRLAFGKTQYF; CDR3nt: TGTGCCAGCAGATTGGCGTTCGGGAAGACCCAGTACTTC